This TCR beta chain was found in a study of CD8+CD57+ T cells in acquired aplastic anemia. For the study at large: Mean yield of DNA from sorted CD4+ and CD8+ cells was 2.5 to 4 ug. As sequenced from healthy donors, CD4+ cells averaged about 11 million reads.

The template for TCR beta VDJ and CDR3 sequence profiling was genomic DNA. One entry per CDR3 protein results from TCRdb running MiXCR on the reads. The table has a few hundred thousand distinct CDR3 sequences, 65% to 75% seen once; the top ten hold 4%. As to this clonotype: The antigen remains undetermined.

Study-level results: Roughly 30 was the count of CD8+ CDR3 sequences that patients shared with controls. Patients showed no significant difference from controls in CD8+ Simpson's diversity.

J was trimmed by 6 bases and V by 2 bases; bases with no gene match: 7. This CDR3 region has 15 residues. The V gene's germline CDR1 is SGHRS and CDR2 YFSETQ. Input material: sorted CD4+, CD8+, or CD8+CD57+ T cells (not recorded which) from PBMCs. This receptor was identified in a human donor in good health, serving as a control. The rearrangement joins TRBV5-1 to TRBJ2-3; TRBD2 matches at 9 bases. The CDR3 sequence is CASSLTLAGADTQYF. The CDR3, as DNA: TGCGCCAGCAGCTTAACACTAGCGGGCGCCGATACGCAGTATTTT.